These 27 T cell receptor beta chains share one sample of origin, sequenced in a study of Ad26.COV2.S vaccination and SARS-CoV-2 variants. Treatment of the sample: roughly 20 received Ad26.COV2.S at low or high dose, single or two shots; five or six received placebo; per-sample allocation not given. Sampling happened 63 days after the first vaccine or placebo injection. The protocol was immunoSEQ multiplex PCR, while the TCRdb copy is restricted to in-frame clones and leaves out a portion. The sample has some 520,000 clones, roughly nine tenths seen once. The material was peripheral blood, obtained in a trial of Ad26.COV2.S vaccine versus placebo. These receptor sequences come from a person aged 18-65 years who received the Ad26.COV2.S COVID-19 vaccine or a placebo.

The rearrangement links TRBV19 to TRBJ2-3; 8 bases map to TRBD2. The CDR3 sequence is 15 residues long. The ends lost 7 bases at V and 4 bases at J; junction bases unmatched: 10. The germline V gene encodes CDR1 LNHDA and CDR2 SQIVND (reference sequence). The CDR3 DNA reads TGTGCCAGTACCCAACTAGCGGCGCTCTCAGATACGCAGTATTTT. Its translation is CASTQLAALSDTQYF.

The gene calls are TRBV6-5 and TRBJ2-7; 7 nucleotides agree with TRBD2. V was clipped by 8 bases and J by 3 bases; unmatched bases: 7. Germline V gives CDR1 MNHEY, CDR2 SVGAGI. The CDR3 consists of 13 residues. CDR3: CASGWEGSYEQYF. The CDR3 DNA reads TGTGCCAGCGGGTGGGAGGGGAGCTACGAGCAGTACTTC.

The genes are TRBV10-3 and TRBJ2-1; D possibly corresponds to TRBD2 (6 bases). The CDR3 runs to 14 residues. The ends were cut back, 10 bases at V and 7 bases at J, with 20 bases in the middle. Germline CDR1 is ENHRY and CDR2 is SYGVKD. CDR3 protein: CASAIYGSGNEQFF. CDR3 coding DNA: TGTGCCAGCGCGATTTACGGGAGCGGGAATGAGCAGTTCTTC.

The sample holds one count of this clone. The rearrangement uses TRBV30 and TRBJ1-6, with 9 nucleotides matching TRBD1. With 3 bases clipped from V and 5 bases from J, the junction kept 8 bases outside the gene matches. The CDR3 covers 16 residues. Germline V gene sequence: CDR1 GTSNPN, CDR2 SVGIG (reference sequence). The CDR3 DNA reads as TGTGCCTGGAGGGACTCTAGACAGGGGGATAATTCACCCCTCCACTTT. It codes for CAWRDSRQGDNSPLHF.

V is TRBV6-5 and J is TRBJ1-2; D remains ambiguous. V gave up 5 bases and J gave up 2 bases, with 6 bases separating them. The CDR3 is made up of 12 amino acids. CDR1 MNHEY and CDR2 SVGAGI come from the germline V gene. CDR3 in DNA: TGTGCCAGCAGTCCGGGGAACTATGGCTACACCTTC. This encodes CASSPGNYGYTF.

The CDR3 here is CASSPRTGPSEQYF. The CDR3 DNA sequence: TGTGCCAGCAGCCCCAGGACAGGGCCTTCCGAGCAGTACTTC. The chain employs TRBV7-9 and TRBJ2-7; TRBD1 matches at 8 bases. This CDR3 region has 14 residues. CDR1 and CDR2 from the germline V gene are SEHNR and FQNEAQ (reference sequence). The V gene end was trimmed by 5 bases and the J gene end by 6 bases; junction bases not matched to a gene: 9.

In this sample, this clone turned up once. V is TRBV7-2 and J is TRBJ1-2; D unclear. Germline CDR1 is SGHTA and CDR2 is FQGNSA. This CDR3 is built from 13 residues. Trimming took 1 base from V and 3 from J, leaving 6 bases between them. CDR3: CASSLDPDYGYTF. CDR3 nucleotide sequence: TGTGCCAGCAGCTTAGACCCTGACTATGGCTACACCTTC.

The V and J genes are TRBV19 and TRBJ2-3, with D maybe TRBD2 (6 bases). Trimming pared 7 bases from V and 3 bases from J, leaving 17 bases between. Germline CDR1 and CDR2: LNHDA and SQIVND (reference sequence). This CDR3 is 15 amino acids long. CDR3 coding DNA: TGTGCCAGTACTCCGGGAGACGTAGTGACAGATACGCAGTATTTT. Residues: CASTPGDVVTDTQYF.

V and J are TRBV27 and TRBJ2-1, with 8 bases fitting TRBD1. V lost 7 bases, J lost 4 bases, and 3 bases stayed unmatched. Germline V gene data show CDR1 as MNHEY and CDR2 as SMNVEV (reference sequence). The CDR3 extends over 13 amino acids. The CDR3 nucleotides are TGTGCCAGCAACAGGGGGAAGTACAATGAGCAGTTCTTC. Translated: CASNRGKYNEQFF.

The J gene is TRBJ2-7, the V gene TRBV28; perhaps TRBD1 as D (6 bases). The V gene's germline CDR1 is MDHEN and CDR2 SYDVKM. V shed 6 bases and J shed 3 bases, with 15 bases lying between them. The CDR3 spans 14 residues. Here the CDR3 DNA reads TGTGCCAGCAGCCACCAGGGGAAACACTACGAGCAGTACTTC. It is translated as CASSHQGKHYEQYF.

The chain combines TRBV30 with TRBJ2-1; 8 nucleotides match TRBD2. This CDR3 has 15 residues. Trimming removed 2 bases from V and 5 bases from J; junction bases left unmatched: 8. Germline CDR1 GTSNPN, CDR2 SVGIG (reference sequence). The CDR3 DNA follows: TGTGCCTGGAGTCGGCTAGCGGGTATAGACAATGAGCAGTTCTTC. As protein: CAWSRLAGIDNEQFF.

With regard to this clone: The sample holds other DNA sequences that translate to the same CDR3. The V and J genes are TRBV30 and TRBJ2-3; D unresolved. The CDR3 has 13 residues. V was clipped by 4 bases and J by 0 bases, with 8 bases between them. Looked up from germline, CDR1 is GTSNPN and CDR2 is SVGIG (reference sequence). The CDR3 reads CAWTLGSTDTQYF. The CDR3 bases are TGTGCCTGGACCCTTGGGAGCACAGATACGCAGTATTTT.

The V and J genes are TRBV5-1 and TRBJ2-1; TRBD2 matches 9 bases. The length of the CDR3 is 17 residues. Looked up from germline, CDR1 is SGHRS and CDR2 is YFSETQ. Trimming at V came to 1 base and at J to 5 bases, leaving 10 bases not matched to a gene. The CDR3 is CASSLLAGGPAHNEQFF. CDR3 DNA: TGCGCCAGCAGCTTGTTGGCGGGAGGGCCAGCTCACAATGAGCAGTTCTTC.

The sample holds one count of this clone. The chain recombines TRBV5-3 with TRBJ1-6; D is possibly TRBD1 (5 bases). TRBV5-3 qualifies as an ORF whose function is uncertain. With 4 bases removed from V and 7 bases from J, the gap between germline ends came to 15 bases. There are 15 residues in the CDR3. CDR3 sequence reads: CARSRGAGLNSPLHF. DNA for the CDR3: TGTGCCAGAAGCCGTGGGGCGGGGCTCAATTCACCCCTCCACTTT.

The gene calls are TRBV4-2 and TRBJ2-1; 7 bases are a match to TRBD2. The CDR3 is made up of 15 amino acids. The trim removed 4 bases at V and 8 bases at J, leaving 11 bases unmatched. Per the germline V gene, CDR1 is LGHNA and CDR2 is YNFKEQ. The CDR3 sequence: CASSRRVGGSYEQFF. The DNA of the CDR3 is TGTGCCAGCAGCCGCAGGGTCGGCGGGAGTTATGAGCAGTTCTTC.

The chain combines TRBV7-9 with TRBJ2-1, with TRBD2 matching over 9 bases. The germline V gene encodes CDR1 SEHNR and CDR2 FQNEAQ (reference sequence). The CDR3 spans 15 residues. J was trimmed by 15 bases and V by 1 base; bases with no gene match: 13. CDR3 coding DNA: TGTGCCAGCAGCTTAGGTACGGCTAGCGGGAACGCGGCGTTCTTC. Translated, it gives CASSLGTASGNAAFF.

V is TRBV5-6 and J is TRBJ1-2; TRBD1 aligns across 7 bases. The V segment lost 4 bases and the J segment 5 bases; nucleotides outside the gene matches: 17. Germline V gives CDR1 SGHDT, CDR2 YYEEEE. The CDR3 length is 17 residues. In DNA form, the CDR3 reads TGTGCCAGCAGCCGAGGCCTAGACAGGGAAACCTATTATGGCTACACCTTC. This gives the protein CASSRGLDRETYYGYTF. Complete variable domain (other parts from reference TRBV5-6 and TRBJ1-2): DAGVTQSPTHLIKTRGQQVTLRCSPKSGHDTVSWYQQALGQGPQFIFQYYEEEERQRGNFPDRFSGHQFPNYSSELNVNALLLGDSALYLCASSRGLDRETYYGYTFGSGTRLTVV.

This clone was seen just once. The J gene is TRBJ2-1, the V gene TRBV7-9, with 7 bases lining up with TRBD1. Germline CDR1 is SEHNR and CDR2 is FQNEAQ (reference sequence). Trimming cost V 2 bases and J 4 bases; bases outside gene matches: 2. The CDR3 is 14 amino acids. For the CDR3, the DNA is TGTGCCAGCAGCTTACAGGGGGAATACAATGAGCAGTTCTTC. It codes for CASSLQGEYNEQFF.

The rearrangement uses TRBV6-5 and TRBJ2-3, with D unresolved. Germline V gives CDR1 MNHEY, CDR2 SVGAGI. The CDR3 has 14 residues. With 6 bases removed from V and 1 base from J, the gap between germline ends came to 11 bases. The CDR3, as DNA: TGTGCCAGCAGCCCCCCTCTCCGCACAGATACGCAGTATTTT. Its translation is CASSPPLRTDTQYF.

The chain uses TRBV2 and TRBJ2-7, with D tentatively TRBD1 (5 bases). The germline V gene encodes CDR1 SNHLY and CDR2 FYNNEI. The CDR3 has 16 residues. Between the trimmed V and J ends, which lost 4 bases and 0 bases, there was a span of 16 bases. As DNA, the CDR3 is TGTGCCAGCAGTGTTTCTGGGGCTACAATCTCCTACGAGCAGTACTTC. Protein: CASSVSGATISYEQYF. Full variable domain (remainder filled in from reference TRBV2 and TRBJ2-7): EPEVTQTPSHQVTQMGQEVILRCVPISNHLYFYWYRQILGQKVEFLVSFYNNEISEKSEIFDDQFSVERPDGSNFTLKIRSTKLEDSAMYFCASSVSGATISYEQYFGPGTRLTVT.

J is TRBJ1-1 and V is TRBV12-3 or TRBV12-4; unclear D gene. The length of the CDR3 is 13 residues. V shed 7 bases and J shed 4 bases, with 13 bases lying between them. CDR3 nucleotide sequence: TGTGCCAGCATTCAGGCTTGGGGCACTGAAGCTTTCTTT. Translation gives CASIQAWGTEAFF.

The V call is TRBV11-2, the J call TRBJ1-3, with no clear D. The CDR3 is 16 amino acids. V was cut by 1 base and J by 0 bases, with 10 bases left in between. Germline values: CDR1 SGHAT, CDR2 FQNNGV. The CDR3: CASSLGASFSGNTIYF. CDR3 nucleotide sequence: TGTGCCAGCAGCTTAGGGGCAAGCTTCTCTGGAAACACCATATATTTT.

Written as DNA, the CDR3 is TGTGCCAGCACACAAAGGGGACAGGGTGTAAACCAGCCCCAGCATTTT. The encoded protein is CASTQRGQGVNQPQHF. The chain carries TRBV28 and TRBJ1-5; TRBD1 aligns across 9 bases. Germline-derived CDR1 and CDR2 are MDHEN and SYDVKM. With 7 bases clipped from V and 7 bases from J, the junction kept 14 bases outside the gene matches. The CDR3 is 16 amino acids.

CDR3 residues: CSARQGNYEQYF. The CDR3 DNA sequence: TGCAGCGCAAGACAGGGGAACTACGAGCAGTACTTC. The chain joins TRBV29-1 to TRBJ2-7, with 8 bases lining up with TRBD1. Trimming removed 7 bases from V and 3 bases from J; junction bases left unmatched: 5. The CDR3 loop spans 12 amino acids. The germline gives CDR1 SQVTM, CDR2 ANQGSEA.

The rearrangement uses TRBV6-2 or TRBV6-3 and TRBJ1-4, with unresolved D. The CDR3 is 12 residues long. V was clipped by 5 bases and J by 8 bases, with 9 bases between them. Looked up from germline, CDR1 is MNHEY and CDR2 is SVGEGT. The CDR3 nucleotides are TGTGCCAGCAGTCAGTGGCGAGAAAAACTGTTTTTT. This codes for CASSQWREKLFF.

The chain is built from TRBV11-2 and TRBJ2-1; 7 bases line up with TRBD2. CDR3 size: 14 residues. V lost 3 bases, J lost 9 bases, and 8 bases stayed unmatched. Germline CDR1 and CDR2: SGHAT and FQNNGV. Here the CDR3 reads CASSFGTSVGEQFF. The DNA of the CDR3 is TGTGCCAGCAGCTTCGGCACTAGCGTTGGTGAGCAGTTCTTC.

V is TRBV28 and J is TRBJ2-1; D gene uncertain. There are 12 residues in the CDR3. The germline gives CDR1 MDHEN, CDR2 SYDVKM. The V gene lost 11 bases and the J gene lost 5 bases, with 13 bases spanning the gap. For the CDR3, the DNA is TGTGCCGCCGGCCCTAACCACAATGAGCAGTTCTTC. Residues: CAAGPNHNEQFF.